The rows below give T cell receptor beta chains drawn from one sample of a study of control samples from healthy donors and cancer patients. Using immunoSEQ multiplex PCR, the repertoire was profiled, and TCRdb retains in-frame clones only, with some absent. The data hold fewer than 90,000 clones, with under 90% observed a single time. Sequencing was done on a sample of blood. The receptors were gathered from a man aged 45-60 years in good health. Each CDR3 is given with its conserved first and last residue. Each record gives: V gene, clone size, J gene, D gene, CDR3 DNA, CDR3 protein. A D gene is named only where the DNA matches it firmly. Clone size appears in some rows only: once, few, many, or a class for an expanded clone.

V: TRBV28
size: NA
J: TRBJ2-2
D: NA
DNA: TGTGCCAGCAGTTTCAAGAGCACCGGGGAGCTGTTTTTT
CDR3: CASSFKSTGELFF

V: TRBV10-3
size: NA
J: TRBJ2-3
D: NA
DNA: TGTGCCACCCGAGGTTCGGCGGGGAACACAGATACGCAGTATTTT
CDR3: CATRGSAGNTDTQYF

V: TRBV7-2
size: NA
J: TRBJ2-1
D: NA
DNA: TGTGCCAGCAGCTTAACGGGGTTACAGTCCTACAATGAGCAGTTCTTC
CDR3: CASSLTGLQSYNEQFF

V: TRBV6-6
size: few
J: TRBJ2-1
D: NA
DNA: TGTGCCAGCAGTTACTCCATGTGGAATGAGCAGTTCTTC
CDR3: CASSYSMWNEQFF

V: TRBV28
size: NA
J: TRBJ2-7
D: TRBD2
DNA: TGTGCCAGCAGCCGGACTAGCGGGAGGAGCTACGAGCAGTACTTC
CDR3: CASSRTSGRSYEQYF

V: TRBV6-5
size: NA
J: TRBJ1-3
D: TRBD1
DNA: TGTGCCAGCAGTTCCCAGGGGGGTAACACCATATATTTT
CDR3: CASSSQGGNTIYF

V: TRBV7-2
size: NA
J: TRBJ1-2
D: TRBD1
DNA: TGTGCCAGCAGCCTCAGGGGGGCTAACTATGGCTACACCTTC
CDR3: CASSLRGANYGYTF

V: TRBV11-3
size: NA
J: TRBJ2-1
D: TRBD1
DNA: TGTGCCAGCAGCTCCTCGACAGGGTTACACAATGAGCAGTTCTTC
CDR3: CASSSSTGLHNEQFF

V: TRBV5-1
size: once
J: TRBJ1-2
D: NA
DNA: TGCGCCAGCAGGTACCGAGGCACCGCTAACTATGGCTACACCTTC
CDR3: CASRYRGTANYGYTF

V: TRBV5-6
size: once
J: TRBJ2-7
D: TRBD1
DNA: TGTGCCAGCAGCTTCCAAGGGACAGACTACGAGCAGTACTTC
CDR3: CASSFQGTDYEQYF

V: TRBV30
size: NA
J: TRBJ1-4
D: NA
DNA: TGTGCCTGGAGGTGGAGAGCTGCAACTAATGAAAAACTGTTTTTT
CDR3: CAWRWRAATNEKLFF

V: TRBV18
size: once
J: TRBJ2-6
D: NA
DNA: TGTGCCAGCTCACAGGGGGGAGCTGGGGCCAACGTCCTGACTTTC
CDR3: CASSQGGAGANVLTF

V: TRBV6-1
size: NA
J: TRBJ1-2
D: NA
DNA: TGTGCCAGCAGTGAAGTAAGGGCTGGCTACACCTTC
CDR3: CASSEVRAGYTF

V: TRBV20-1
size: NA
J: TRBJ1-2
D: NA
DNA: TGCAGTGCTAGTACGACGGAAAGCTATGGCTACACCTTC
CDR3: CSASTTESYGYTF

V: TRBV6-4
size: NA
J: TRBJ1-2
D: NA
DNA: TGTGCCAGCAGTGACTCGGTGTTACGCTCAGGGTACTATGGCTACACCTTC
CDR3: CASSDSVLRSGYYGYTF

V: TRBV7-2
size: NA
J: TRBJ2-7
D: NA
DNA: TGTGCCAGCAGCCCGCAGACCGCGAGCTCCTACGAGCAGTACTTC
CDR3: CASSPQTASSYEQYF

V: TRBV9
size: NA
J: TRBJ2-2
D: TRBD2
DNA: TGTGCCAGCAGCGTAGAGGCGGGGGGGCCCGGGGAGCTGTTTTTT
CDR3: CASSVEAGGPGELFF

V: TRBV5-6
size: NA
J: TRBJ2-7
D: TRBD1
DNA: TGTGCCAGCAGCGCGTCACGGACAGGAACTTACTACGAGCAGTACTTC
CDR3: CASSASRTGTYYEQYF

V: TRBV10-3
size: NA
J: TRBJ1-3
D: NA
DNA: TGTGCCATCAGTGACCCCCTGGTCGCGCGTAGCTCTGGAAACACCATATATTTT
CDR3: CAISDPLVARSSGNTIYF

V: TRBV10-1
size: NA
J: TRBJ1-1
D: NA
DNA: TGCGCCAAGCTGCGGACCTATTTT
CDR3: CAKLRTYF

V: TRBV21-1
size: once
J: TRBJ2-5
D: NA
DNA: TGTGCCCCGGGGGCTAGCCAAGAGACCCAGTACTTC
CDR3: CAPGASQETQYF

V: TRBV7-9
size: few
J: TRBJ1-2
D: NA
DNA: TGTGCCGGCAGTGGGGGAAACTATGGCTACACCTTC
CDR3: CAGSGGNYGYTF

V: TRBV5-1
size: NA
J: TRBJ2-5
D: TRBD2
DNA: TGCGCCAGCAGCTTGCAAAATAGACTAGCGGGAGAAGAGACCCAGTACTTC
CDR3: CASSLQNRLAGEETQYF

V: TRBV27
size: NA
J: TRBJ1-1
D: TRBD1
DNA: TGTGCCAGCAGTTACCGACAGGGAGCTGAAGCTTTCTTT
CDR3: CASSYRQGAEAFF

V: TRBV6-5
size: NA
J: TRBJ2-3
D: TRBD2
DNA: TGTGCCAGCAGTCCTAGCGGGGGGTTGATAGATACGCAGTATTTT
CDR3: CASSPSGGLIDTQYF